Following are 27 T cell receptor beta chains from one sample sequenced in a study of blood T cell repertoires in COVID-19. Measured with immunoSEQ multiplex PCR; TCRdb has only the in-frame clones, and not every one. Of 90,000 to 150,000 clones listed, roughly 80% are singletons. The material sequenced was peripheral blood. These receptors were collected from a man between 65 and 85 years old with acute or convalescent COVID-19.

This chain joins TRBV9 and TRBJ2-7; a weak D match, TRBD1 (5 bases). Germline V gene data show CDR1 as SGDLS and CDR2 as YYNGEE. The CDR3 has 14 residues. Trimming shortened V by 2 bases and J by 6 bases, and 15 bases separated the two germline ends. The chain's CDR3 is CASSVGRAGFEQYF. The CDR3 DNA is TGTGCCAGCAGCGTGGGCCGGGCAGGGTTCGAGCAGTACTTC.

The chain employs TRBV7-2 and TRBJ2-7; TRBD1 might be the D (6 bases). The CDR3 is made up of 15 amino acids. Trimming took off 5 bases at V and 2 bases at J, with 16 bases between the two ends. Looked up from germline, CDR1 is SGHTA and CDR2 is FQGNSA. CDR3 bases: TGTGCCAGCAGCCAAACCCCGGGACAAACCTACGAGCAGTACTTC. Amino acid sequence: CASSQTPGQTYEQYF. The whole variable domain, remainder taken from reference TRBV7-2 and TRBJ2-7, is GAGVSQSPSNKVTEKGKDVELRCDPISGHTALYWYRQSLGQGLEFLIYFQGNSAPDKSGLPSDRFSAERTGGSVSTLTIQRTQQEDSAVYLCASSQTPGQTYEQYFGPGTRLTVT.

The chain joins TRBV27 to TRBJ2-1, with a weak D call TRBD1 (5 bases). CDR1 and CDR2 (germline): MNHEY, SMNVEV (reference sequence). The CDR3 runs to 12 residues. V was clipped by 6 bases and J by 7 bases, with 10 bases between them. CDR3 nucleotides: TGTGCCAGCAGATCAGGGAAAAATGAGCAGTTCTTC. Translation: CASRSGKNEQFF.

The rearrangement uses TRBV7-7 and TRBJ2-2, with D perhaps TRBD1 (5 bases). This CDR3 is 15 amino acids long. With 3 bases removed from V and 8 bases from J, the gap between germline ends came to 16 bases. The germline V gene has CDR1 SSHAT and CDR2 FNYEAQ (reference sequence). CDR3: CASSLNTGRLGELFF. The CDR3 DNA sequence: TGTGCCAGCAGCTTGAATACAGGCCGGTTAGGGGAGCTGTTTTTT.

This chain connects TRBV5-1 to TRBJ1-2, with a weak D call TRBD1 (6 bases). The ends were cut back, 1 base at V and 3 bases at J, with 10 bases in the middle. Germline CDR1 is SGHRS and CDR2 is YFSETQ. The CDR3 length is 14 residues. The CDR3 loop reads CASSLFSGDYGYTF. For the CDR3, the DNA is TGCGCCAGCAGCTTGTTTTCAGGGGACTATGGCTACACCTTC.

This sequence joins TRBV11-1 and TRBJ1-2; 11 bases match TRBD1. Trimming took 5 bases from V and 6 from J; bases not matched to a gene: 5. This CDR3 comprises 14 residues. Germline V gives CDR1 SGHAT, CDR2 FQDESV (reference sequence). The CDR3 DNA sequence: TGTGCCAGCAGCCGTTCGGGACAGGGGGATGGCTACACCTTC. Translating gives CASSRSGQGDGYTF.

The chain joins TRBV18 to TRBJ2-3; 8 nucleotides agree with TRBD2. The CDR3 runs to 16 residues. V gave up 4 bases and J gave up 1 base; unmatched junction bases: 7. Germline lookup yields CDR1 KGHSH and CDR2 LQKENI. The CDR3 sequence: CASSRELADGTDTQYF. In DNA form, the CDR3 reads TGTGCCAGCTCACGAGAACTAGCGGACGGCACAGATACGCAGTATTTT. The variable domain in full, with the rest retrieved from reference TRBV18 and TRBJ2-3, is NAGVMQNPRHLVRRRGQEARLRCSPMKGHSHVYWYRQLPEEGLKFMVYLQKENIIDESGMPKERFSAEFPKEGPSILRIQQVVRGDSAAYFCASSRELADGTDTQYFGPGTRLTVL.

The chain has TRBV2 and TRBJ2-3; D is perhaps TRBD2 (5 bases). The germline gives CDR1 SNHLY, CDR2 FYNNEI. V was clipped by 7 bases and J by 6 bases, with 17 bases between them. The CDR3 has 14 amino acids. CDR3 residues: CASKERSIGDTQYF. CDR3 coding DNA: TGTGCCAGCAAGGAGCGGAGTATAGGGGATACGCAGTATTTT.

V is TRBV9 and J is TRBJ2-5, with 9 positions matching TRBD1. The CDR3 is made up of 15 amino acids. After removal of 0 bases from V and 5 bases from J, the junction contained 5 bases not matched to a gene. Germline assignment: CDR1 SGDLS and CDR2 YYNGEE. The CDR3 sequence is CASSVGTGGGETQYF. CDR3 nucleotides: TGTGCCAGCAGCGTAGGAACAGGGGGCGGGGAGACCCAGTACTTC.

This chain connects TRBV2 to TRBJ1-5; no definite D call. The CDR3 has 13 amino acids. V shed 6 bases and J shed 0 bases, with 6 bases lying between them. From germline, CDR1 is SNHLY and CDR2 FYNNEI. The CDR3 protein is CASRRDSNQPQHF. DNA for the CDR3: TGTGCCAGCAGGCGGGATAGCAATCAGCCCCAGCATTTT. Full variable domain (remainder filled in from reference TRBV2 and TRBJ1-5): EPEVTQTPSHQVTQMGQEVILRCVPISNHLYFYWYRQILGQKVEFLVSFYNNEISEKSEIFDDQFSVERPDGSNFTLKIRSTKLEDSAMYFCASRRDSNQPQHFGDGTRLSIL.

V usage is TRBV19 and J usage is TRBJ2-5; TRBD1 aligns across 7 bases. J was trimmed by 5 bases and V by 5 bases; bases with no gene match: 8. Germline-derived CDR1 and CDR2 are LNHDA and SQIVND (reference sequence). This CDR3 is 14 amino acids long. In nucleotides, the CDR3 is TGTGCCAGTAGTGGGGACAGAGGTCCCGAGACCCAGTACTTC. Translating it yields CASSGDRGPETQYF.

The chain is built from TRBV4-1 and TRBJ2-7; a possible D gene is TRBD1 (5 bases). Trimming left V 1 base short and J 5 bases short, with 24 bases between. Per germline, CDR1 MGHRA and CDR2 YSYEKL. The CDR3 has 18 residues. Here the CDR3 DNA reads TGCGCCAGCAGCCAAGTCTCCGCCGCAGGGTCTATCGGCCACGAGCAGTACTTC. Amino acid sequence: CASSQVSAAGSIGHEQYF.

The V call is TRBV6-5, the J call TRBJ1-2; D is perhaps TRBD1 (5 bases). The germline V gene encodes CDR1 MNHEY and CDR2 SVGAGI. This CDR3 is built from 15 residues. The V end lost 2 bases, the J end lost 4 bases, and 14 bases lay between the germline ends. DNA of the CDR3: TGTGCCAGCAGTTACGATTGGGGCGTCGGCTATGGCTACACCTTC. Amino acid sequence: CASSYDWGVGYGYTF.

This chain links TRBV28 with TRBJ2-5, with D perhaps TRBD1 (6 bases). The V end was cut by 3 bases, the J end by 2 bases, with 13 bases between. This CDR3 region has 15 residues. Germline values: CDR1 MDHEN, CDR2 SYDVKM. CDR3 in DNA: TGTGCCAGCAGTTTCGGTAGGACAGATCAAGAGACCCAGTACTTC. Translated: CASSFGRTDQETQYF. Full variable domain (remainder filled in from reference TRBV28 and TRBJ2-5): DVKVTQSSRYLVKRTGEKVFLECVQDMDHENMFWYRQDPGLGLRLIYFSYDVKMKEKGDIPEGYSVSREKKERFSLILESASTNQTSMYLCASSFGRTDQETQYFGPGTRLLVL.

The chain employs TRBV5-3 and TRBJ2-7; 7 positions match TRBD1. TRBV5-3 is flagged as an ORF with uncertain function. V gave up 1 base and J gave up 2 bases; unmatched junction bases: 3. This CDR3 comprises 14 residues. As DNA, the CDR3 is TGTGCCAGAAGCTTGATTCAGGGGGCCTACGAGCAGTACTTC. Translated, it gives CARSLIQGAYEQYF.

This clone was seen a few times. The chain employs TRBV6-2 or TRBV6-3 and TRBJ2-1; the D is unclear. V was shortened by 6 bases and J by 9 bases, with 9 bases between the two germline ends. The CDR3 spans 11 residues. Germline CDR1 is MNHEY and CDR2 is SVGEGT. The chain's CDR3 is CASSQYGEQFF. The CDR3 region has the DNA TGTGCCAGCAGCCAGTACGGTGAGCAGTTCTTC.

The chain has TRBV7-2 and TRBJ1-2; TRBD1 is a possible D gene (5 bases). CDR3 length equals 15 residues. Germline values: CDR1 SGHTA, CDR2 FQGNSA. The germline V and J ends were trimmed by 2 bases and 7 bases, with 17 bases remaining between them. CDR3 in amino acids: CASSLTQQGLRGYTF. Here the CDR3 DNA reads TGTGCCAGCAGCTTAACCCAGCAGGGTCTGCGTGGCTACACCTTC.

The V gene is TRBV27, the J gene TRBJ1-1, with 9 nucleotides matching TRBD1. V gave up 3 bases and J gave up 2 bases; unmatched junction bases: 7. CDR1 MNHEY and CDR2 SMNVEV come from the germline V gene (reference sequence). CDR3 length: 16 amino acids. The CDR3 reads CASSLWTGEGNTEAFF. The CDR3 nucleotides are TGTGCCAGCAGTTTGTGGACAGGGGAGGGCAACACTGAAGCTTTCTTT.

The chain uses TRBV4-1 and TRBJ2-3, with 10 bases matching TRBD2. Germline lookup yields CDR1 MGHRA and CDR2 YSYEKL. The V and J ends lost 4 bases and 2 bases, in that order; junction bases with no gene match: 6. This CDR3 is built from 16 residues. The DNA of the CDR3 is TGCGCCAGCAGCCCAAGGACTAGCGGCCTCACAGATACGCAGTATTTT. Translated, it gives CASSPRTSGLTDTQYF.

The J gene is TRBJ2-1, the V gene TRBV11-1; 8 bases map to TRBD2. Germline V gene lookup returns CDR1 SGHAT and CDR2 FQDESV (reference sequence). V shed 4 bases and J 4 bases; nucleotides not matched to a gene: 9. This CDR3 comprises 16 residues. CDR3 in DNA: TGTGCCAGCAGCTCCCAGGCCGGCGGGGGGTACAATGAGCAGTTCTTC. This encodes CASSSQAGGGYNEQFF.

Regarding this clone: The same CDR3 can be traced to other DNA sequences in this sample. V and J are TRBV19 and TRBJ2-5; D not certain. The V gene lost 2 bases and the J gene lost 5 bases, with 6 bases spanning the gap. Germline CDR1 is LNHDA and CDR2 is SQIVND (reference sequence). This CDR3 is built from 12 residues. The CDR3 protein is CASSIIGETQYF. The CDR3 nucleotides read TGTGCCAGTAGTATAATCGGGGAGACCCAGTACTTC.

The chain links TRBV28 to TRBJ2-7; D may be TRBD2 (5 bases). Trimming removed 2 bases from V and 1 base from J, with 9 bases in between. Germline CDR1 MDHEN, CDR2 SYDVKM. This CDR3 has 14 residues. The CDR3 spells CASSLRPGSYEQYF. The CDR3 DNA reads TGTGCCAGCAGTTTACGTCCGGGATCCTACGAGCAGTACTTC.

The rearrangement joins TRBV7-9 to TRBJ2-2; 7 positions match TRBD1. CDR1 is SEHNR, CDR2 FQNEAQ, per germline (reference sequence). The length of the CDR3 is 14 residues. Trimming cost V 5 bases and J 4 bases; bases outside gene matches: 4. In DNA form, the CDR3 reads TGTGCCAGCAGCGGACAGGCTGCCACCGGGGAGCTGTTTTTT. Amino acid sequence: CASSGQAATGELFF.

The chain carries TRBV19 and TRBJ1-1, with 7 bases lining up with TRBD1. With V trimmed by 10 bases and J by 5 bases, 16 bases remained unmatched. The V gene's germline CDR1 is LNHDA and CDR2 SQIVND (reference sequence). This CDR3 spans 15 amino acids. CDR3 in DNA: TGTGCCACCCGACAGGGTTCGAGGGGGATTACTGAAGCTTTCTTT. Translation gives CATRQGSRGITEAFF.

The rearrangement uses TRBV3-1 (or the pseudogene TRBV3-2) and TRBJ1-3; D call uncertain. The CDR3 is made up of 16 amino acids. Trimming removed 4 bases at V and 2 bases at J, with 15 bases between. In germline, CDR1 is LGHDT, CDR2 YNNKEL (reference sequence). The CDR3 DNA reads TGTGCCAGCAGCCCCGGTGCGGGTTCCCCTGGAAACACCATATATTTT. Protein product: CASSPGAGSPGNTIYF.

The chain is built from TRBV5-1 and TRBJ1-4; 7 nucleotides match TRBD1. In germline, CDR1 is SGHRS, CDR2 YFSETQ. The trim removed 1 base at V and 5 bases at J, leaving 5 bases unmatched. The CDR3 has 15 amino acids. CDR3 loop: CASSLTPGQNEKLFF. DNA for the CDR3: TGCGCCAGCAGCTTGACACCGGGACAGAATGAAAAACTGTTTTTT.

DNA for the CDR3: TGTGCCAGCAGCCGATTCGGGGGTCGCGATTCCTACGAGCAGTACTTC. It codes for CASSRFGGRDSYEQYF. The V and J genes are TRBV7-9 and TRBJ2-7; tentatively, D is TRBD2 (6 bases). CDR1 and CDR2 from the germline V gene are SEHNR and FQNEAQ (reference sequence). Trimming shortened V by 5 bases and J by 1 base, and 18 bases separated the two germline ends. The length of the CDR3 is 16 residues.